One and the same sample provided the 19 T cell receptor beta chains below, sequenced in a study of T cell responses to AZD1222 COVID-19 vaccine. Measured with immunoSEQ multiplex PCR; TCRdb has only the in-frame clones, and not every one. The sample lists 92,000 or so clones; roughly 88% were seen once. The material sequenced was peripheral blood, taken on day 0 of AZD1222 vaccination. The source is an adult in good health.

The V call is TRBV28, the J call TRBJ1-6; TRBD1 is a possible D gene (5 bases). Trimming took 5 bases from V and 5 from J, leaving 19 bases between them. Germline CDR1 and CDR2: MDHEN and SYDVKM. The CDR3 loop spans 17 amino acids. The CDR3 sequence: CASSLNPPGRHNSPLHF. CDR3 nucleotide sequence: TGTGCCAGCAGTCTAAACCCACCGGGACGCCATAATTCACCCCTCCACTTT.

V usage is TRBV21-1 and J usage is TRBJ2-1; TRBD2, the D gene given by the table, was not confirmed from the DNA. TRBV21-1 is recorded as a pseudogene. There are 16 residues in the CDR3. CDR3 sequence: CASKWGGRPPGNEQFF. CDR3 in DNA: TGTGCCTCCAAATGGGGCGGGAGGCCTCCAGGGAATGAGCAGTTCTTC.

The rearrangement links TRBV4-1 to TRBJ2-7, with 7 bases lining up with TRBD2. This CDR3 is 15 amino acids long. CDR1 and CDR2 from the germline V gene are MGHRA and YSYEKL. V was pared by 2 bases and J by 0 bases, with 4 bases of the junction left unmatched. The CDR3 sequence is CASSQLGGSSYEQYF. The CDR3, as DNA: TGCGCCAGCAGCCAATTGGGGGGGAGCTCCTACGAGCAGTACTTC.

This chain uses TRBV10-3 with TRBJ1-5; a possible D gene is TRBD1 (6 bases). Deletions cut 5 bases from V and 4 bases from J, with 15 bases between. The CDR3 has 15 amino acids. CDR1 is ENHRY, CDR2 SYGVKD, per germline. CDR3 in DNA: TGTGCCATCAGTTCGACAGGTTCTCGAAATCAGCCCCAGCATTTT. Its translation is CAISSTGSRNQPQHF.

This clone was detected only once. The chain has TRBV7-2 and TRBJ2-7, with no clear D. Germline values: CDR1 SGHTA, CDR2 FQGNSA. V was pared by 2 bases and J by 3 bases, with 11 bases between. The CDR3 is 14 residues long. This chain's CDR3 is CASSLQAGDYEQYF. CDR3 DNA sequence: TGTGCCAGCAGCTTACAGGCAGGTGACTACGAGCAGTACTTC.

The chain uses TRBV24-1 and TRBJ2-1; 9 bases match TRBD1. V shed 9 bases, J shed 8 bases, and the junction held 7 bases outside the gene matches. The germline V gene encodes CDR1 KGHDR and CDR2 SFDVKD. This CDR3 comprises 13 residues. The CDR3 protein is CATGDRVMDEQFF. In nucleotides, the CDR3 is TGTGCCACCGGGGACAGGGTGATGGATGAGCAGTTCTTC.

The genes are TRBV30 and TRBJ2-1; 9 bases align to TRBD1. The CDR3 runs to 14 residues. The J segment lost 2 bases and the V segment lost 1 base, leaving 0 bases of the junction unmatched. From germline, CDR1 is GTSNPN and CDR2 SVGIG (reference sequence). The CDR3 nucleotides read TGTGCCTGGAGTGACAGGGGGCCCTACAATGAGCAGTTCTTC. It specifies CAWSDRGPYNEQFF.

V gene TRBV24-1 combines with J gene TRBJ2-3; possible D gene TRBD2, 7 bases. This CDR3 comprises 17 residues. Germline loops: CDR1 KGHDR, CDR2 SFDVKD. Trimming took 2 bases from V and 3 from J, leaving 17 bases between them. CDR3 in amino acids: CATSDWGGPFKTDTQYF. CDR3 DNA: TGTGCCACCAGTGATTGGGGGGGGCCTTTTAAGACAGATACGCAGTATTTT.

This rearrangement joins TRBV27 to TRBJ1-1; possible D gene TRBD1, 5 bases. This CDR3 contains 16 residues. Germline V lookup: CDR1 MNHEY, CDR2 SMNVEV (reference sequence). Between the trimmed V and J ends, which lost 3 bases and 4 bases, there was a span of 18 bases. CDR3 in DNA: TGTGCCAGCAGTTTGCCTTCGGGGGGTAGGGGCACTGAAGCTTTCTTT. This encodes CASSLPSGGRGTEAFF.

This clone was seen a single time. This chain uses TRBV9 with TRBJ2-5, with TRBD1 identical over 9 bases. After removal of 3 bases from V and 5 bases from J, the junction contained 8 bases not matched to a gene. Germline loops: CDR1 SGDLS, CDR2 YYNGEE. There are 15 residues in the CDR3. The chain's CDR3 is CASSATGGPGETQYF. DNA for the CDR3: TGTGCCAGCAGCGCTACAGGGGGCCCGGGGGAGACCCAGTACTTC.

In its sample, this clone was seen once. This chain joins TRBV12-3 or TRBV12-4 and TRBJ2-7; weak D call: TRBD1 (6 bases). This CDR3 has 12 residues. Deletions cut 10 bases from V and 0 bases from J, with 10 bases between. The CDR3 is CATGVDSYEQYF. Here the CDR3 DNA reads TGTGCCACAGGGGTGGACTCCTACGAGCAGTACTTC.

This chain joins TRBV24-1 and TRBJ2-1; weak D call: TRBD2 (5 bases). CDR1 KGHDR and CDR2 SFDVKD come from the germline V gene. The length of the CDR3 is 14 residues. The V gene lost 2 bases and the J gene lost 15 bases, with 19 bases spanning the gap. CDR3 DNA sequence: TGTGCCACCAGTGATTCCCTGGACTCGTCTTCGCGGTTCTTC. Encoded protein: CATSDSLDSSSRFF.

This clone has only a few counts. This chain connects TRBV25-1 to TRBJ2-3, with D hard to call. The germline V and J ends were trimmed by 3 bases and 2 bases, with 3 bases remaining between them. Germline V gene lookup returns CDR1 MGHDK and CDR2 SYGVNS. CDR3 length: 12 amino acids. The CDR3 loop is CASSDNTDTQYF. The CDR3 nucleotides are TGTGCCAGCAGTGACAACACAGATACGCAGTATTTT.

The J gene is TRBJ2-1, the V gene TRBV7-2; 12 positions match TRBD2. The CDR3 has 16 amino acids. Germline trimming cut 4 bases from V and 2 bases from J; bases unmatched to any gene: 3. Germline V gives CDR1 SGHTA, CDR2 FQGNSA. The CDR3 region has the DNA TGTGCCAGCAGCTGGACTAGCGGGACCCCCTACAATGAGCAGTTCTTC. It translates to CASSWTSGTPYNEQFF.

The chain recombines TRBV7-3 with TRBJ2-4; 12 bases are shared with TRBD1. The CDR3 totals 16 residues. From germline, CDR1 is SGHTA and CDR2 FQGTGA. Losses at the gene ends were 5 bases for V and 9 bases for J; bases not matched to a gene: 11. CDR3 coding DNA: TGTGCCAGCAGCCCCGGGACAGGGGGCCGCCAGGGCATTCAGTACTTC. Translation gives CASSPGTGGRQGIQYF.

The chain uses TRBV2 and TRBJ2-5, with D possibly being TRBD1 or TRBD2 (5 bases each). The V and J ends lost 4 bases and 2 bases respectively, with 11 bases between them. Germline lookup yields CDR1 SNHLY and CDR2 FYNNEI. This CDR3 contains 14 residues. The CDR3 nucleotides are TGTGCCAGCAGTGGGGGGACGATTCAAGAGACCCAGTACTTC. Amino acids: CASSGGTIQETQYF.

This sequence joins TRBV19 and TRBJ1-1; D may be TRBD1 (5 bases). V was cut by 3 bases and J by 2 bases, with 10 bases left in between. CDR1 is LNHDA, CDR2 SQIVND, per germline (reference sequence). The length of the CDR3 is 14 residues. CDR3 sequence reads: CASSMPGYNTEAFF. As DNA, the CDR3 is TGTGCCAGTAGTATGCCAGGGTACAACACTGAAGCTTTCTTT.

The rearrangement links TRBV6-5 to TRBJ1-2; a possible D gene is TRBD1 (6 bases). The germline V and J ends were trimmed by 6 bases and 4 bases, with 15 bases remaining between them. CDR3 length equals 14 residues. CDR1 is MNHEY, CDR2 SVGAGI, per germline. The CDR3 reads CASRQGIGSYGYTF. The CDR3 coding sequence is TGTGCCAGCAGGCAGGGGATAGGGAGCTATGGCTACACCTTC.

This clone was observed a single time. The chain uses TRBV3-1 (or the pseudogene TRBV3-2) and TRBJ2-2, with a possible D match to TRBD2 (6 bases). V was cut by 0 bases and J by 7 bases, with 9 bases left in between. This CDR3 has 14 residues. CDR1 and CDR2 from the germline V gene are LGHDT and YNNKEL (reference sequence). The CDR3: CASSQETSYGELFF. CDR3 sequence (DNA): TGTGCCAGCAGCCAAGAGACTAGTTACGGGGAGCTGTTTTTT.